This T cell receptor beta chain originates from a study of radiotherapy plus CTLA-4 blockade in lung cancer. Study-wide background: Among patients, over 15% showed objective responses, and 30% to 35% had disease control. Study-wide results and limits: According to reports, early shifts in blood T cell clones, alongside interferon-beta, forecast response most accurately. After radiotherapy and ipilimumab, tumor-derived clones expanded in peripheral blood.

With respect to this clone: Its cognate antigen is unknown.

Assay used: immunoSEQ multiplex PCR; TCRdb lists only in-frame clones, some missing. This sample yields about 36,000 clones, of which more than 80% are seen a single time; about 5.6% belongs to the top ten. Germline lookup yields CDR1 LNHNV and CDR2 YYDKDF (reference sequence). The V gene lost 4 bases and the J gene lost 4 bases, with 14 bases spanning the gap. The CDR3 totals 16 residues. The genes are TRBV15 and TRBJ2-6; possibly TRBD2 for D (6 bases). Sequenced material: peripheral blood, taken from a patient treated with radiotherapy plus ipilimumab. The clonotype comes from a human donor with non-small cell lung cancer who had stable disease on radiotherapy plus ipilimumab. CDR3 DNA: TGTGCCACCAGCACCGGAGGCGGGGAAGGGGCCAACGTCCTGACTTTC. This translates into CATSTGGGEGANVLTF.